The 25 T cell receptor beta chains presented below share a single source sample, sequenced in a study of blood T cell repertoires in COVID-19 (TCRdb year 2020). Library construction relied on the immunoSEQ multiplex PCR assay. Imported from immuneACCESS, the table was reduced by TCRdb to in-frame sequences with V and J called. These copies leave out some clones; in studies compared against another copy, an unresolved V gene accounts for under half, and the cause of the remainder is not known. This sample lists about 200,000 clones; about nine tenths were detected once. The ten top clones hold roughly 4.1% of the sample. Sequenced input: peripheral blood. The source is a man aged 50 or older with acute or convalescent COVID-19.

Only a few counts were recorded for this clone. This chain uses TRBV5-6 with TRBJ1-1; D is undetermined. With 6 bases removed from V and 6 bases from J, the gap between germline ends came to 21 bases. The length of the CDR3 is 15 residues. In germline, CDR1 is SGHDT, CDR2 YYEEEE. In DNA form, the CDR3 reads TGTGCCAGCACCACCTGGTCGGGAGGAGCCGCTGAAGCTTTCTTT. It translates to CASTTWSGGAAEAFF.

The V and J genes are TRBV5-4 and TRBJ1-3, with TRBD1 identical over 8 bases. V lost 5 bases, J lost 2 bases, and 6 bases stayed unmatched. This CDR3 is built from 15 residues. Germline V CDR1 and CDR2: SGHNT, YYREEE (reference sequence). The CDR3 DNA reads as TGTGCCAGCAGATCCCAGGGGGCGCCTGGAAACACCATATATTTT. This gives the protein CASRSQGAPGNTIYF.

The gene calls are TRBV14 and TRBJ1-2; 7 nucleotides align to TRBD1. With V trimmed by 4 bases and J by 5 bases, 13 bases remained unmatched. This CDR3 contains 16 residues. Per germline, CDR1 SGHDN and CDR2 FVKESK. CDR3 residues: CASSLSGQLIPYGYTF. The CDR3 DNA reads TGTGCCAGCAGCCTCTCGGGACAGTTGATTCCGTATGGCTACACCTTC.

The chain is built from TRBV6-1 and TRBJ2-7; TRBD1 matches 12 bases. The CDR3 extends over 16 amino acids. Germline CDR1 is MNHNS and CDR2 is SASEGT. Losses at the gene ends were 3 bases for V and 4 bases for J; bases not matched to a gene: 7. The CDR3 bases are TGTGCCAGCAGTGAGGGGGGACAGGGGGCCTCGTACGAGCAGTACTTC. Encoded protein: CASSEGGQGASYEQYF.

The chain joins TRBV7-2 to TRBJ2-6; weak D call: TRBD2 (5 bases). Trimming pared 6 bases from V and 0 bases from J, leaving 12 bases between. Germline V lookup: CDR1 SGHTA, CDR2 FQGNSA. The CDR3 totals 16 residues. CDR3 sequence (DNA): TGTGCCAGCAGATCTTCGGGAACCTCTGGGGCCAACGTCCTGACTTTC. It translates to CASRSSGTSGANVLTF.

This chain uses TRBV25-1 with TRBJ1-4; 8 bases fit TRBD1. Germline V gives CDR1 MGHDK, CDR2 SYGVNS. Losses at the gene ends were 5 bases for V and 7 bases for J; bases not matched to a gene: 6. The CDR3 is 14 amino acids. The CDR3 region has the DNA TGTGCCAGCAGTAGGACAGGGATCGGTGAAAAACTGTTTTTT. This gives the protein CASSRTGIGEKLFF. Filled out from reference TRBV25-1 and TRBJ1-4, the complete variable domain reads EADIYQTPRYLVIGTGKKITLECSQTMGHDKMYWYQQDPGMELHLIHYSYGVNSTEKGDLSSESTVSRIRTEHFPLTLESARPSHTSQYLCASSRTGIGEKLFFGSGTQLSVL.

The chain uses TRBV6-5 and TRBJ2-5, with 7 bases fitting TRBD2. Germline trimming cut 4 bases from V and 5 bases from J; bases unmatched to any gene: 7. This CDR3 has 14 amino acids. CDR1 MNHEY and CDR2 SVGAGI come from the germline V gene. Written as DNA, the CDR3 is TGTGCCAGCAGTTTGGGAGGGACCGGGGAGACCCAGTACTTC. It translates to CASSLGGTGETQYF.

The rearrangement links TRBV5-1 to TRBJ1-2; D gene uncertain. This CDR3 has 16 amino acids. In germline, CDR1 is SGHRS, CDR2 YFSETQ. The V end lost 4 bases, the J end lost 0 bases, and 16 bases lay between the germline ends. The CDR3 is CASSLNAGLANYGYTF. The CDR3 nucleotides are TGCGCCAGCAGCCTGAACGCAGGACTTGCTAACTATGGCTACACCTTC. Full variable domain (missing parts from reference TRBV5-1 and TRBJ1-2): KAGVTQTPRYLIKTRGQQVTLSCSPISGHRSVSWYQQTPGQGLQFLFEYFSETQRNKGNFPGRFSGRQFSNSRSEMNVSTLELGDSALYLCASSLNAGLANYGYTFGSGTRLTVV.

V gene TRBV7-6 combines with J gene TRBJ1-2; the D is unclear. The CDR3 spans 15 residues. Germline CDR1 and CDR2: SGHVS and FNYEAQ. Trimming cost V 3 bases and J 8 bases, with 19 bases left between them. CDR3 loop: CASSFGSYGEYGYTF. In DNA, the CDR3 is TGTGCCAGCAGCTTTGGGTCCTACGGAGAATACGGCTACACCTTC.

The chain carries TRBV2 and TRBJ1-5, with 8 bases lining up with TRBD1. The J segment lost 7 bases and the V segment lost 7 bases, leaving 3 bases of the junction unmatched. This CDR3 region has 12 residues. From germline, CDR1 is SNHLY and CDR2 FYNNEI. This CDR3 is CASNGQGQPQHF. CDR3 nucleotides: TGTGCCAGCAATGGACAGGGACAGCCCCAGCATTTT.

J is TRBJ1-1 and V is TRBV12-3 or TRBV12-4; D remains ambiguous. The length of the CDR3 is 12 residues. Deletions cut 10 bases from V and 4 bases from J, with 13 bases between. The CDR3 coding sequence is TGTGCCACAAGGACTTTCCGCACTGAAGCTTTCTTT. Amino acids: CATRTFRTEAFF.

The V gene is TRBV10-3, the J gene TRBJ2-1; a weak D match, TRBD2 (6 bases). This CDR3 has 12 amino acids. V lost 4 bases to trimming and J lost 8 bases, with 9 bases between them. Germline assignment: CDR1 ENHRY and CDR2 SYGVKD. CDR3 in amino acids: CAISGLGDEQFF. CDR3 DNA: TGTGCCATCAGTGGACTAGGGGATGAGCAGTTCTTC.

In its sample, this clone was seen once. The V and J genes are TRBV21-1 and TRBJ2-1; the table's D call, TRBD1, was not checked against the DNA. TRBV21-1 is tagged as a pseudogene. The CDR3 contains 17 residues. In nucleotides, the CDR3 is TGTGCCAGCAGCTCCAGACCCCCGGGACAGGGGGCGGGAGAGCAGTTCTTC. It yields the protein CASSSRPPGQGAGEQFF.

The genes are TRBV4-2 and TRBJ1-4; D is unresolved. The germline CDR1 and CDR2 sequences are LGHNA and YNFKEQ. V gave up 1 base and J gave up 6 bases, with 9 bases separating them. This CDR3 spans 14 amino acids. The CDR3: CASSQGATDEKLFF. The CDR3 bases are TGTGCCAGCAGCCAAGGGGCGACCGATGAAAAACTGTTTTTT.

Many counts were recorded for this clone. This chain joins TRBV5-4 and TRBJ2-5; 9 bases are shared with TRBD1. This CDR3 spans 14 amino acids. The ends lost 4 bases at V and 3 bases at J; junction bases unmatched: 4. Germline values: CDR1 SGHNT, CDR2 YYREEE (reference sequence). CDR3 nucleotide sequence: TGTGCCAGCAGCCTCGGGACAGGGAAAGAGACCCAGTACTTC. Amino acids: CASSLGTGKETQYF.

The chain links TRBV29-1 to TRBJ1-4, with TRBD1 matching 7 bases. J gave up 15 bases and V 7 bases, and 14 bases lay outside the gene matches. CDR3 length: 12 amino acids. Germline values: CDR1 SQVTM, CDR2 ANQGSEA. The CDR3 reads CSASPDRASMFF. CDR3 nucleotides: TGCAGCGCTTCCCCCGACAGGGCGTCAATGTTTTTT.

V is TRBV19 and J is TRBJ2-7; TRBD2 aligns across 10 bases. The V gene end was trimmed by 5 bases and the J gene end by 2 bases; junction bases not matched to a gene: 6. Per germline, CDR1 LNHDA and CDR2 SQIVND (reference sequence). CDR3 length: 15 residues. The CDR3 coding sequence is TGTGCCAGTAGTTCCTCCCTAGCGGGGGCCTACGAGCAGTACTTC. Translating gives CASSSSLAGAYEQYF.

This clone occurred once. This chain joins TRBV6-5 and TRBJ1-1; 9 bases match TRBD1. After removal of 7 bases from V and 4 bases from J, the junction contained 10 bases not matched to a gene. The CDR3 covers 15 residues. Germline V gene sequence: CDR1 MNHEY, CDR2 SVGAGI. The CDR3 here is CASTSGQGAVTEAFF. The CDR3 DNA follows: TGTGCCAGCACCTCGGGACAGGGTGCGGTCACTGAAGCTTTCTTT.

This chain uses TRBV19 with TRBJ2-6, with 10 bases matching TRBD1. V lost 5 bases and J lost 1; bases outside the gene matches: 5. This CDR3 has 17 residues. Germline values: CDR1 LNHDA, CDR2 SQIVND (reference sequence). Here the CDR3 reads CASSEDRGVSGANVLTF. The DNA of the CDR3 is TGTGCCAGTAGTGAGGACAGGGGGGTGTCTGGGGCCAACGTCCTGACTTTC.

The chain carries TRBV19 and TRBJ1-2; TRBD1 is a possible D gene (5 bases). The germline V gene encodes CDR1 LNHDA and CDR2 SQIVND (reference sequence). V dropped 5 bases and J dropped 1 base, with 8 bases sitting between them. The CDR3 runs to 13 residues. The CDR3 DNA is TGTGCCAGTAGTTTCGACAGTAACTATGGCTACACCTTC. Protein product: CASSFDSNYGYTF.

V is TRBV19 and J is TRBJ1-2, with a weak D call TRBD1 (6 bases). The CDR3 sequence is 12 residues long. Trimming took 10 bases from V and 0 from J, leaving 9 bases between them. Germline assignment: CDR1 LNHDA and CDR2 SQIVND (reference sequence). The CDR3 DNA reads TGTGCCACAAGGGACACTAACTATGGCTACACCTTC. This encodes CATRDTNYGYTF.

The sample holds a few counts of this clone. The chain uses TRBV20-1 and TRBJ1-5, with D perhaps matching TRBD1 (5 bases). The CDR3 has 18 residues. Trimming pared 3 bases from V and 0 bases from J, leaving 21 bases between. CDR1 and CDR2 (germline): DFQATT, SNEGSKA (reference sequence). The CDR3: CSASPRGFSISSNQPQHF. The DNA for the CDR3 is TGCAGTGCTAGTCCTAGGGGATTCTCTATATCTAGCAATCAGCCCCAGCATTTT.

In its sample, this clone was seen a few times. The chain recombines TRBV4-1 with TRBJ1-2, with D unclear. V lost 3 bases to trimming and J lost 3 bases, with 14 bases between them. Germline V gene sequence: CDR1 MGHRA, CDR2 YSYEKL. The CDR3 is made up of 15 amino acids. The CDR3 bases are TGCGCCAGCAGCCAGACCTGGGCCGTGGACTATGGCTACACCTTC. Its translation is CASSQTWAVDYGYTF.

V is TRBV14 and J is TRBJ2-1; no clear D. Per the germline V gene, CDR1 is SGHDN and CDR2 is FVKESK. Trimming left V 1 base short and J 4 bases short, with 8 bases between. There are 14 residues in the CDR3. The CDR3 protein is CASSQGSHYNEQFF. Here the CDR3 DNA reads TGTGCCAGCAGCCAAGGGAGCCATTACAATGAGCAGTTCTTC.

The V and J genes are TRBV7-2 and TRBJ2-2; TRBD1 might be the D (6 bases). Germline V gene sequence: CDR1 SGHTA, CDR2 FQGNSA. The CDR3 spans 15 residues. The V gene lost 3 bases and the J gene lost 1 base, with 9 bases spanning the gap. CDR3 nucleotides: TGTGCCAGCAGCTTGGGGACAATGAACACCGGGGAGCTGTTTTTT. Translating it yields CASSLGTMNTGELFF.